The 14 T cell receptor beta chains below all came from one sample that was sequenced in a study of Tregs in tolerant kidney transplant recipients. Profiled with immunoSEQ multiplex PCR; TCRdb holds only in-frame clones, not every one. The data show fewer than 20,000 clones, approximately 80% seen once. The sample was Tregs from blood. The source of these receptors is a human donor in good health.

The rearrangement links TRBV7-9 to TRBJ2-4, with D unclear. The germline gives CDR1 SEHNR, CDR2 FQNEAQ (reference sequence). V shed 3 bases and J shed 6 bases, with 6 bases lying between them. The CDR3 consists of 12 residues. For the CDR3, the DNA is TGTGCCAGCAGCTTGGACGGAAACATTCAGTACTTC. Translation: CASSLDGNIQYF.

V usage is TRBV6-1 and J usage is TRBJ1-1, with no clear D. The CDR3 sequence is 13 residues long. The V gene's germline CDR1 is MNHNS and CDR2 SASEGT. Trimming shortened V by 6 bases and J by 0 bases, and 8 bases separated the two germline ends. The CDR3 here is CASSLRVNTEAFF. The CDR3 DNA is TGTGCCAGCAGCCTCCGGGTGAACACTGAAGCTTTCTTT.

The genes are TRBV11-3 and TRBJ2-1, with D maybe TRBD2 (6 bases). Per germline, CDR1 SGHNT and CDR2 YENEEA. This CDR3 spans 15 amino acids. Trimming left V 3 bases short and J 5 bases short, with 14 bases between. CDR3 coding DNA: TGTGCCAGCAGCTTGGGACTGACCCGGGACAATGAGCAGTTCTTC. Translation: CASSLGLTRDNEQFF.

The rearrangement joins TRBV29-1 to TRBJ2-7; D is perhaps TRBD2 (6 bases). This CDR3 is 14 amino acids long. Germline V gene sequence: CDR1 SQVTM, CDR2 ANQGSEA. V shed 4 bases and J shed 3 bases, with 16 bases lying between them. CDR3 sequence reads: CSVVDPRRGYEQYF. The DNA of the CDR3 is TGCAGCGTTGTTGACCCGCGGCGGGGCTACGAGCAGTACTTC.

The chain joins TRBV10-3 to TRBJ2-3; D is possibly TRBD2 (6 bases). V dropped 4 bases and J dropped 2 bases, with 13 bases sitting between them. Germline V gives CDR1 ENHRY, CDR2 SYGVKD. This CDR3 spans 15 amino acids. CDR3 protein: CAISGSGRATDTQYF. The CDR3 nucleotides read TGTGCCATCAGTGGATCCGGGAGAGCCACAGATACGCAGTATTTT.

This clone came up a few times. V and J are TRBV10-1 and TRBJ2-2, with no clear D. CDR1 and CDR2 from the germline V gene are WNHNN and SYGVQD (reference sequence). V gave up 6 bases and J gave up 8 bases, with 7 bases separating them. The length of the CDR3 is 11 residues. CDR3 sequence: CASSDAGELFF. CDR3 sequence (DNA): TGCGCCAGCAGCGATGCTGGGGAGCTGTTTTTT.

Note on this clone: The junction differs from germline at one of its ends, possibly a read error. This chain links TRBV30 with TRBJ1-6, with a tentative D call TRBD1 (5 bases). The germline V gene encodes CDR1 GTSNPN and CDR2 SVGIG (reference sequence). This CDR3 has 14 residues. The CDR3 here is CAWMEGREYSPPHF. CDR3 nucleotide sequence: TGTGCCTGGATGGAGGGCAGGGAGTATTCACCCCCCCACTTT.

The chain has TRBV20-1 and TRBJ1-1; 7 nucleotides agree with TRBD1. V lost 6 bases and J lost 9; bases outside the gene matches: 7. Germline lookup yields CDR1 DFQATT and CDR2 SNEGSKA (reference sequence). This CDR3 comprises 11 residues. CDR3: CSAEQGRQAFF. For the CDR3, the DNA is TGCAGTGCCGAACAGGGGCGACAAGCTTTCTTT.

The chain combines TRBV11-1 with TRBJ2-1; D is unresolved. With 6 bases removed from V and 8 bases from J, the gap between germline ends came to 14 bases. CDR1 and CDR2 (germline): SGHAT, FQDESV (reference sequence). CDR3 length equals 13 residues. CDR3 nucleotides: TGTGCCAGCAGTAAGGACGTCCGCCATGAGCAGTTCTTC. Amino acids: CASSKDVRHEQFF.

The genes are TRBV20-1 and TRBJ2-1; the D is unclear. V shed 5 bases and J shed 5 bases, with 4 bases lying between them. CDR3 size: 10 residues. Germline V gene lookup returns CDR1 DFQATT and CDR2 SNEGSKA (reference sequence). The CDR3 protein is CSALNNEQFF. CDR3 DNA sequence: TGCAGTGCTCTCAACAATGAGCAGTTCTTC.

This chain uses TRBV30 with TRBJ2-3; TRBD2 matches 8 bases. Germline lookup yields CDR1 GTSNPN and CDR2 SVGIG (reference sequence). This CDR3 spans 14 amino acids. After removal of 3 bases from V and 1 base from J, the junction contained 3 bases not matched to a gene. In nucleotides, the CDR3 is TGTGCCTGGAGGACGCGGGGGGGCACAGATACGCAGTATTTT. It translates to CAWRTRGGTDTQYF.

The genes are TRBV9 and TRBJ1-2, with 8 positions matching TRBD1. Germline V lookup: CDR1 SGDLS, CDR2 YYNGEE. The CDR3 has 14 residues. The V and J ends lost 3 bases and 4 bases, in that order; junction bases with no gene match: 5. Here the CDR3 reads CASSDPTGGYGYTF. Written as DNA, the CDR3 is TGTGCCAGCAGCGACCCCACAGGGGGCTATGGCTACACCTTC.

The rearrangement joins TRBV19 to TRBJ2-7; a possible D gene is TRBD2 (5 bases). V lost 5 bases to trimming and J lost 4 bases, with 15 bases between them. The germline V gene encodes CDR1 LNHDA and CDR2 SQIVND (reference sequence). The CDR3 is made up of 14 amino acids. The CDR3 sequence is CASSPTGVSYEQYF. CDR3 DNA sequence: TGTGCCAGTAGTCCTACCGGGGTTAGTTACGAGCAGTACTTC.

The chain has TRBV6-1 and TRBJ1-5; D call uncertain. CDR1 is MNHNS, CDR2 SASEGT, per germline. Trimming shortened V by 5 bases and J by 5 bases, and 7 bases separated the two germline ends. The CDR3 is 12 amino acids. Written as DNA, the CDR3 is TGTGCCAGCAGTCGGCAGTATCAGCCCCAGCATTTT. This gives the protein CASSRQYQPQHF.